The 13 T cell receptor beta chains below all came from one sample that was sequenced in a study of post-analysis software for immune sequencing data. Regarding the study as a whole: The study found TRBV5-6, TRBV5-1 and TRBV20-1 among five or six TRBV segments more frequent in patients than controls.

Built from TCR beta cDNA, the libraries had unique molecular identifiers in them. TCRdb analysed the PCR reads with MiXCR anew, one entry per CDR3 protein. The sample records hundreds of thousands of distinct CDR3 sequences, around 40% being singletons. Their recognized antigens are unknown. The sample consisted of blood. The receptors were gathered from a girl aged 5 to 17 with multiple sclerosis.

Of note for this clonotype: The junction departs from germline at one end; a sequencing error may be responsible. The V and J genes are TRBV14 and TRBJ1-1; TRBD1 might be the D (6 bases). The CDR3 has 15 residues. Germline CDR1 reads SGHDN; CDR2 reads FVKESK. The CDR3 protein is CASSPVRGRNTESFF. Written as DNA, the CDR3 is TGTGCCAGCAGCCCCGTCAGGGGCCGGAACACTGAATCTTTCTTT.

The chain links TRBV15 to TRBJ2-1; maybe TRBD1 (6 bases). The CDR3 runs 14 residues. Per germline, CDR1 LNHNV and CDR2 YYDKDF (reference sequence). Trimming took 4 bases from V and 5 from J, leaving 12 bases between them. The DNA of the CDR3 is TGTGCCACCAGCATCGTCCGGGACAACAATGAGCAGTTCTTC. This gives the protein CATSIVRDNNEQFF.

The chain has TRBV6-5 and TRBJ2-3, with D perhaps TRBD2 (6 bases). Germline V gives CDR1 MNHEY, CDR2 SVGAGI. Trimming cost V 2 bases and J 6 bases, with 12 bases left between them. This CDR3 spans 14 amino acids. The CDR3, as DNA: TGTGCCAGCAGTTACGGGGGGAGCGGTGATACGCAGTATTTT. It specifies CASSYGGSGDTQYF.

This clonotype was counted only a few times. The V call is TRBV20-1, the J call TRBJ1-5; no definite D call. The CDR3 length is 13 residues. Germline V lookup: CDR1 DFQATT, CDR2 SNEGSKA (reference sequence). Trimming removed 0 bases at V and 2 bases at J, with 5 bases between. The CDR3 reads CSARDDGNQPQHF. CDR3 bases: TGCAGTGCTAGAGATGATGGCAATCAGCCCCAGCATTTT.

This sequence joins TRBV20-1 and TRBJ2-1; 14 nucleotides align to TRBD2. In germline, CDR1 is DFQATT, CDR2 SNEGSKA (reference sequence). The CDR3 length is 16 residues. V lost 2 bases and J lost 7; bases outside the gene matches: 7. DNA of the CDR3: TGCAGTGCTAGAAGCTCCGGGACTAGCGGGAGAAATGAGCAGTTCTTC. Its translation is CSARSSGTSGRNEQFF.

This clonotype was seen more than once but under ten times. The V gene is TRBV28, the J gene TRBJ2-5, with 7 bases fitting TRBD2. Germline V gene lookup returns CDR1 MDHEN and CDR2 SYDVKM. The CDR3 loop spans 13 amino acids. Trimming at V came to 4 bases and at J to 5 bases, leaving 4 bases not matched to a gene. CDR3 nucleotides: TGTGCCAGCAGTTGGGGGACTAAGGAGACCCAGTACTTC. Its translation is CASSWGTKETQYF.

V and J are TRBV7-9 and TRBJ2-4, with D possibly being TRBD2 (6 bases). There are 12 residues in the CDR3. Trimming pared 3 bases from V and 13 bases from J, leaving 13 bases between. CDR1 and CDR2 from the germline V gene are SEHNR and FQNEAQ (reference sequence). CDR3 DNA: TGTGCCAGCAGCTTGGCCAGGAGGGAGCAGTACTTC. Translating it yields CASSLARREQYF.

The sample holds a few counts of this clonotype. The chain joins TRBV5-1 to TRBJ1-4; D perhaps matches TRBD1 (5 bases). The CDR3 length is 15 residues. The germline gives CDR1 SGHRS, CDR2 YFSETQ. V gave up 2 bases and J gave up 5 bases, with 13 bases separating them. DNA for the CDR3: TGCGCCAGCAGCTTTTCAGGGACTATGAATGAAAAACTGTTTTTT. It encodes CASSFSGTMNEKLFF.

In its sample, this clonotype was seen a few times. The J gene is TRBJ2-1, the V gene TRBV6-5, with D perhaps TRBD2 (5 bases). The germline CDR1 and CDR2 sequences are MNHEY and SVGAGI. CDR3 size: 14 residues. Trimming removed 0 bases at V and 11 bases at J, with 14 bases between. DNA of the CDR3: TGTGCCAGCAGTTACTCGAGGGAGTCGGACCAGCAGTTCTTC. Amino acids: CASSYSRESDQQFF.

This clonotype was counted between two and nine times. CDR3 sequence reads: CASSLVGSGMEFNEQFF. The CDR3 nucleotides are TGTGCCAGCAGCTTAGTGGGTAGCGGGATGGAGTTTAATGAGCAGTTCTTC. The chain is built from TRBV7-2 and TRBJ2-1, with 8 bases identical to TRBD2. Germline V gene lookup returns CDR1 SGHTA and CDR2 FQGNSA. Trimming took 1 base from V and 7 from J; bases not matched to a gene: 12. This CDR3 has 17 residues.

The chain is built from TRBV20-1 and TRBJ1-5; D uncertain. Germline V gene lookup returns CDR1 DFQATT and CDR2 SNEGSKA (reference sequence). Trimming took 1 base from V and 0 from J, leaving 1 base between them. This CDR3 is built from 12 residues. The CDR3, as DNA: TGCAGTGCTAGAGCTAGCAATCAGCCCCAGCATTTT. It translates to CSARASNQPQHF.

This clonotype was found a few times. V and J are TRBV5-6 and TRBJ2-3, with D unclear. With 1 base removed from V and 0 bases from J, the gap between germline ends came to 15 bases. The germline gives CDR1 SGHDT, CDR2 YYEEEE. The CDR3 has 17 amino acids. The CDR3 sequence: CASSLSLRQTSTDTQYF. The DNA for the CDR3 is TGTGCCAGCAGCTTGTCTCTTAGGCAGACTAGCACAGATACGCAGTATTTT. The full variable domain, its missing parts supplied by reference TRBV5-6 and TRBJ2-3, is DAGVTQSPTHLIKTRGQQVTLRCSPKSGHDTVSWYQQALGQGPQFIFQYYEEEERQRGNFPDRFSGHQFPNYSSELNVNALLLGDSALYLCASSLSLRQTSTDTQYFGPGTRLTVL.

This chain joins TRBV5-1 and TRBJ2-3, with 9 bases that match TRBD1. V shed 6 bases and J 6 bases; nucleotides not matched to a gene: 11. The CDR3 sequence is 15 residues long. Germline CDR1 is SGHRS and CDR2 is YFSETQ. The DNA of the CDR3 is TGCGCCAGCAAACGACCGGGACAGGGCGTTGATACGCAGTATTTT. It yields the protein CASKRPGQGVDTQYF.